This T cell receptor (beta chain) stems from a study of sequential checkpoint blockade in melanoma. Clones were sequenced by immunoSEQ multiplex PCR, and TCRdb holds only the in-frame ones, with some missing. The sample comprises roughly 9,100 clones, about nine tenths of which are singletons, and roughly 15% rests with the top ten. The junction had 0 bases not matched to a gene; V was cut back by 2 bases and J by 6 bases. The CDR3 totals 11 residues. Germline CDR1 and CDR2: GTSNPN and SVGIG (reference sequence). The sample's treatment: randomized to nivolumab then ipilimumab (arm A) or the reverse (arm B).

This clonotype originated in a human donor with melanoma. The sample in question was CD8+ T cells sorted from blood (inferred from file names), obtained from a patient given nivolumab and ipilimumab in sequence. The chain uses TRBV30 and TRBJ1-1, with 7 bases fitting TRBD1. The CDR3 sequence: CAWSQGAEAFF. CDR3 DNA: TGTGCCTGGAGTCAGGGGGCTGAAGCTTTCTTT.